One sample yielded the 30 T cell receptor beta chains listed below, sequenced in a study of technical replicates of blood from a few donors. TCRdb's table, derived via immunoSEQ multiplex PCR, lists solely in-frame clones and lacks some. This table holds some 68,000 clones, roughly 89% found once. Input material: T cells isolated from PBMCs. These receptors were collected from a human donor in good health.

The V gene is TRBV28, the J gene TRBJ1-2; TRBD1 might be the D (6 bases). Germline CDR1 MDHEN, CDR2 SYDVKM. The length of the CDR3 is 17 residues. Trimming pared 6 bases from V and 4 bases from J, leaving 24 bases between. The CDR3 region has the DNA TGTGCCAGCAGGCCCGATCCGTATACAGGGAACCTCTATGGCTACACCTTC. This sequence encodes CASRPDPYTGNLYGYTF.

This clone was detected once. J is TRBJ1-4 and V is TRBV28, with TRBD1 matching over 9 bases. The CDR3 is made up of 13 amino acids. Germline values: CDR1 MDHEN, CDR2 SYDVKM. With V trimmed by 9 bases and J by 7 bases, 6 bases remained unmatched. The chain's CDR3 is CASSGTGREKLFF. Here the CDR3 DNA reads TGTGCCAGTTCCGGGACAGGGCGTGAAAAACTGTTTTTT.

V usage is TRBV7-9 and J usage is TRBJ1-4, with 9 bases fitting TRBD1. The V gene's germline CDR1 is SEHNR and CDR2 FQNEAQ (reference sequence). The length of the CDR3 is 17 residues. J was trimmed by 4 bases and V by 0 bases; bases with no gene match: 6. The CDR3 DNA follows: TGTGCCAGCAGCTTAGCGAGGTCGGGACAGGGTAATGAAAAACTGTTTTTT. Translated, it gives CASSLARSGQGNEKLFF.

The V call is TRBV6-1, the J call TRBJ2-7, with 11 bases identical to TRBD1. This CDR3 spans 16 amino acids. The germline V gene has CDR1 MNHNS and CDR2 SASEGT. The junction had 9 bases not matched to a gene; V was cut back by 0 bases and J by 8 bases. The CDR3 bases are TGTGCCAGCAGTGAAGCGGGGGGGACAGGGGGGCTACAGCAGTACTTC. This codes for CASSEAGGTGGLQQYF.

This clone was recorded only once. The chain joins TRBV14 to TRBJ2-7, with D perhaps matching TRBD1 (6 bases). Germline V gives CDR1 SGHDN, CDR2 FVKESK. CDR3 size: 14 residues. V was cut by 1 base and J by 6 bases, with 13 bases left in between. CDR3 region: CASSQAGEIFEQYF. CDR3 coding DNA: TGTGCCAGCAGCCAAGCAGGGGAAATTTTCGAGCAGTACTTC.

The table lists this clone with many counts. This rearrangement joins TRBV7-9 to TRBJ2-1, with 11 bases identical to TRBD2. The V segment lost 3 bases and the J segment 8 bases; nucleotides outside the gene matches: 3. From germline, CDR1 is SEHNR and CDR2 FQNEAQ (reference sequence). This CDR3 has 14 residues. This CDR3 is CASSFGTSGDEQFF. The CDR3 DNA is TGTGCCAGCAGCTTTGGGACTAGCGGCGATGAGCAGTTCTTC.

V and J are TRBV9 and TRBJ1-5, with unresolved D. Germline CDR1 is SGDLS and CDR2 is YYNGEE. This CDR3 has 16 residues. Between the trimmed V and J ends, which lost 0 bases and 5 bases, there was a span of 15 bases. CDR3 loop: CASSVGDGGGHQPQHF. CDR3 DNA sequence: TGTGCCAGCAGCGTAGGGGATGGTGGAGGGCATCAGCCCCAGCATTTT. Combining the CDR3 with reference TRBV9 and TRBJ1-5 gives the whole variable domain DSGVTQTPKHLITATGQRVTLRCSPRSGDLSVYWYQQSLDQGLQFLIQYYNGEERAKGNILERFSAQQFPDLHSELNLSSLELGDSALYFCASSVGDGGGHQPQHFGDGTRLSIL.

The chain combines TRBV13 with TRBJ2-7; D is unclear. V dropped 5 bases and J dropped 2 bases, with 7 bases sitting between them. This CDR3 has 12 residues. Looked up from germline, CDR1 is PRHDT and CDR2 is FYEKMQ (reference sequence). The CDR3 loop reads CASSRSTYEQYF. The CDR3 nucleotides are TGTGCCAGCAGCCGCTCTACCTACGAGCAGTACTTC.

V usage is TRBV4-3 and J usage is TRBJ1-2; a weak D match, TRBD1 (5 bases). Trimming removed 0 bases from V and 4 bases from J, with 9 bases in between. The CDR3 extends over 14 amino acids. CDR1 and CDR2 (germline): LGHNA, YSLEER. CDR3 residues: CASSQDRVLYGYTF. For the CDR3, the DNA is TGCGCCAGCAGCCAAGACAGGGTACTCTATGGCTACACCTTC.

The rearrangement links TRBV11-3 to TRBJ2-7, with 9 bases identical to TRBD2. Germline V gene data show CDR1 as SGHNT and CDR2 as YENEEA. Germline trimming cut 5 bases from V and 7 bases from J; bases unmatched to any gene: 12. CDR3 length: 15 amino acids. The CDR3 spells CASSLVRAGGGEQYF. CDR3 nucleotides: TGTGCCAGCAGCCTAGTGCGAGCGGGAGGAGGAGAGCAGTACTTC. Complete variable domain (other parts from reference TRBV11-3 and TRBJ2-7): EAGVVQSPRYKIIEKKQPVAFWCNPISGHNTLYWYLQNLGQGPELLIRYENEEAVDDSQLPKDRFSAERLKGVDSTLKIQPAELGDSAVYLCASSLVRAGGGEQYFGPGTRLTVT.

This chain connects TRBV27 to TRBJ2-2; perhaps TRBD2 as D (6 bases). This CDR3 is 19 amino acids long. Trimming took 3 bases from V and 4 from J, leaving 24 bases between them. CDR1 and CDR2 from the germline V gene are MNHEY and SMNVEV (reference sequence). The CDR3 nucleotides are TGTGCCAGCAGTTTTGTTGGACTATCCCCAGGAGCCCGCACCGGGGAGCTGTTTTTT. Translation: CASSFVGLSPGARTGELFF.

The J gene is TRBJ1-5, the V gene TRBV30, with TRBD1 as a possible D gene (6 bases). The CDR3 length is 14 residues. V was clipped by 0 bases and J by 3 bases, with 9 bases between them. The germline V gene encodes CDR1 GTSNPN and CDR2 SVGIG (reference sequence). Written as DNA, the CDR3 is TGTGCCTGGAGTGTGGGGGGGCTCAATCAGCCCCAGCATTTT. Protein sequence: CAWSVGGLNQPQHF.

In DNA form, the CDR3 reads TGCAGCGTTGTCAGGGCTAACACTGAAGCTTTCTTT. Protein product: CSVVRANTEAFF. V usage is TRBV29-1 and J usage is TRBJ1-1; D might be TRBD1 (5 bases). The CDR3 has 12 amino acids. V was cut by 4 bases and J by 2 bases, with 8 bases left in between. Germline V gene lookup returns CDR1 SQVTM and CDR2 ANQGSEA.

The chain uses TRBV7-6 and TRBJ2-5; D not certain. The V end was cut by 5 bases, the J end by 5 bases, with 9 bases between. The CDR3 covers 12 residues. Per germline, CDR1 SGHVS and CDR2 FNYEAQ. The CDR3 DNA follows: TGTGCCAGCAGCGCCCCCCGGGAGACCCAGTACTTC. Amino acids: CASSAPRETQYF.

The chain links TRBV28 to TRBJ1-1, with D possibly TRBD1 on 5 matching bases. This CDR3 comprises 13 residues. The germline V and J ends were trimmed by 5 bases and 11 bases, with 18 bases remaining between them. Germline-derived CDR1 and CDR2 are MDHEN and SYDVKM. CDR3 nucleotide sequence: TGTGCCAGCAGTATCGGCCGGGACTTAGAGGCTTTCTTT. Translated, it gives CASSIGRDLEAFF.

This chain joins TRBV18 and TRBJ2-2; 7 nucleotides agree with TRBD1. Losses at the gene ends were 3 bases for V and 1 base for J; bases not matched to a gene: 5. The CDR3 sequence is 16 residues long. Per germline, CDR1 KGHSH and CDR2 LQKENI. Written as DNA, the CDR3 is TGTGCCAGCTCACCTGGTGGACAGGTGAACACCGGGGAGCTGTTTTTT. Translating gives CASSPGGQVNTGELFF.

This clone was observed once. CDR3 DNA sequence: TGTGCCAGCAGCTTACGACACAACACCGGGGAGCTGTTTTTT. Amino acid sequence: CASSLRHNTGELFF. The chain recombines TRBV7-2 with TRBJ2-2; no firm D call. Per the germline V gene, CDR1 is SGHTA and CDR2 is FQGNSA. The CDR3 extends over 14 amino acids. V was clipped by 2 bases and J by 2 bases, with 6 bases between them.

The rearrangement links TRBV7-2 to TRBJ2-1, with 10 bases matching TRBD2. The CDR3 has 17 amino acids. Germline-derived CDR1 and CDR2 are SGHTA and FQGNSA. V gave up 1 base and J gave up 2 bases; unmatched junction bases: 5. In DNA form, the CDR3 reads TGTGCCAGCAGCTTAGGAGCTAGCGGGAGCCCCTACAATGAGCAGTTCTTC. Protein product: CASSLGASGSPYNEQFF. Full variable domain (outside the CDR3, taken from reference TRBV7-2 and TRBJ2-1): GAGVSQSPSNKVTEKGKDVELRCDPISGHTALYWYRQSLGQGLEFLIYFQGNSAPDKSGLPSDRFSAERTGGSVSTLTIQRTQQEDSAVYLCASSLGASGSPYNEQFFGPGTRLTVL.

This rearrangement joins TRBV7-8 to TRBJ1-1, with D uncertain. Germline CDR1 is SGHVS and CDR2 is FQNEAQ. The germline V and J ends were trimmed by 1 base and 11 bases, with 14 bases remaining between them. The length of the CDR3 is 13 residues. Here the CDR3 reads CASSLVGARGAFF. The CDR3, as DNA: TGTGCCAGCAGCTTAGTGGGAGCCCGAGGGGCTTTCTTT.

V usage is TRBV5-1 and J usage is TRBJ1-3, with a tentative D call TRBD1 (5 bases). The V gene lost 3 bases and the J gene lost 0 bases, with 13 bases spanning the gap. The CDR3 is 16 amino acids. The germline V gene encodes CDR1 SGHRS and CDR2 YFSETQ. CDR3 sequence reads: CASSSTGHSSGNTIYF. DNA for the CDR3: TGCGCCAGCAGCTCAACAGGCCATAGCTCTGGAAACACCATATATTTT.

This sequence joins TRBV4-1 and TRBJ2-3; 10 bases match TRBD2. After removal of 1 base from V and 2 bases from J, the junction contained 6 bases not matched to a gene. This CDR3 has 17 amino acids. Germline V gene lookup returns CDR1 MGHRA and CDR2 YSYEKL. The CDR3 DNA sequence: TGCGCCAGCAGCCAAGCCCCAAGCGGGAGGGCCACAGATACGCAGTATTTT. Its protein product is CASSQAPSGRATDTQYF.

The J gene is TRBJ2-7, the V gene TRBV4-1; 10 nucleotides match TRBD2. The J segment lost 4 bases and the V segment lost 0 bases, leaving 3 bases of the junction unmatched. The CDR3 is 15 residues long. Germline CDR1 and CDR2: MGHRA and YSYEKL. The CDR3 DNA is TGCGCCAGCAGCCAAGAAAGAGCGGGAGGGTACGAGCAGTACTTC. Its protein product is CASSQERAGGYEQYF.

The chain employs TRBV19 and TRBJ2-2, with D hard to call. In germline, CDR1 is LNHDA, CDR2 SQIVND (reference sequence). This CDR3 contains 17 residues. Deletions cut 6 bases from V and 3 bases from J, with 20 bases between. CDR3 in DNA: TGTGCCAGTAGCTTCATTGGTATACAGTTGGACACCGGGGAGCTGTTTTTT. Translating it yields CASSFIGIQLDTGELFF.

The chain uses TRBV4-1 and TRBJ2-1, with D hard to call. The CDR3 is made up of 14 amino acids. CDR1 and CDR2 (germline): MGHRA, YSYEKL. Trimming took 1 base from V and 4 from J, leaving 8 bases between them. The CDR3 protein is CASSQAEAYNEQFF. CDR3 DNA: TGCGCCAGCAGCCAAGCTGAAGCATACAATGAGCAGTTCTTC.

This chain uses TRBV21-1 with TRBJ1-4; the tabulated D call, TRBD1, remains unverified against the DNA. TRBV21-1 is a pseudogene locus. This CDR3 spans 16 amino acids. For the CDR3, the DNA is TGTGCCAGCAGCCACAGGGGGACGCCCAGAAATGAAAAACTGTTTTTT. Protein sequence: CASSHRGTPRNEKLFF.

This chain links TRBV13 with TRBJ1-4; possible D gene TRBD1, 6 bases. With 3 bases removed from V and 7 bases from J, the gap between germline ends came to 12 bases. This CDR3 has 14 residues. Germline CDR1 reads PRHDT; CDR2 reads FYEKMQ (reference sequence). Here the CDR3 reads CASSFRTTGEKLFF. The CDR3 DNA is TGTGCCAGCAGCTTCCGGACGACAGGTGAAAAACTGTTTTTT.

The chain links TRBV19 to TRBJ2-7; D perhaps matches TRBD2 (5 bases). The CDR3 has 15 residues. Trimming stripped 5 bases from V and 4 bases from J, with 18 bases between. Germline V gene data show CDR1 as LNHDA and CDR2 as SQIVND (reference sequence). The CDR3 region is CASSLSVALAYEQYF. CDR3 DNA: TGTGCCAGTAGTCTTAGCGTTGCTCTGGCTTACGAGCAGTACTTC.

The chain is built from TRBV13 and TRBJ2-1; weak D call: TRBD2 (5 bases). The germline V and J ends were trimmed by 4 bases and 15 bases, with 22 bases remaining between them. CDR3 length equals 14 residues. From germline, CDR1 is PRHDT and CDR2 FYEKMQ (reference sequence). The DNA for the CDR3 is TGTGCCAGCAGCTCCGGAGAGGGCAAGAACGTACCGTTCTTC. Protein: CASSSGEGKNVPFF.

The rearrangement joins TRBV7-9 to TRBJ2-2; TRBD2 matches 15 bases. Trimming removed 5 bases from V and 5 bases from J; junction bases left unmatched: 9. The CDR3 length is 18 residues. Germline V lookup: CDR1 SEHNR, CDR2 FQNEAQ (reference sequence). The CDR3 sequence: CASSQGLAGGALTGELFF. For the CDR3, the DNA is TGTGCCAGCAGCCAAGGACTAGCGGGAGGGGCCCTTACCGGGGAGCTGTTTTTT.

This clone was seen once. J is TRBJ2-7 and V is TRBV5-5, with D maybe TRBD2 (5 bases). Germline V gives CDR1 SGHKS, CDR2 YYEKEE (reference sequence). The germline V and J ends were trimmed by 1 base and 4 bases, with 9 bases remaining between them. This CDR3 region has 13 residues. In nucleotides, the CDR3 is TGTGCCAGCAGCTTGTCCCCGGGATACGAGCAGTACTTC. Its translation: CASSLSPGYEQYF.